Presented here are 8 T cell receptor beta chains from one specimen sequenced in a study of multiple sclerosis patients with progressive multifocal leukoencephalopathy. Time point noted: 12 to 13 months of natalizumab therapy. Profiling relied on immunoSEQ multiplex PCR, and the TCRdb table lists in-frame clones only, not all of them. The sample lists some 27,000 clones, 90% occurring once. The sequenced sample was PBMCs, obtained from a patient treated with natalizumab. These receptors all come from a human donor with multiple sclerosis.

The sample holds one count of this clone. The CDR3 coding sequence is TGCGCCAGCAGAAATAAACTCCTAGGAGGCGAAAAACTGTTTTTT. As protein: CASRNKLLGGEKLFF. This sequence joins TRBV5-1 and TRBJ1-4, with unresolved D. The CDR3 totals 15 residues. Germline V lookup: CDR1 SGHRS, CDR2 YFSETQ. V lost 5 bases to trimming and J lost 8 bases, with 19 bases between them.

This clone occurred a few times. The rearrangement links TRBV6-5 to TRBJ1-4; possible D gene TRBD1, 6 bases. V lost 6 bases to trimming and J lost 5 bases, with 16 bases between them. CDR1 MNHEY and CDR2 SVGAGI come from the germline V gene. The CDR3 is 15 residues long. The CDR3 loop is CASRVTTGRNEKLFF. The CDR3 coding sequence is TGTGCCAGCAGGGTGACGACAGGCCGAAATGAAAAACTGTTTTTT.

The chain is built from TRBV19 and TRBJ1-1, with TRBD1 matching over 7 bases. In germline, CDR1 is LNHDA, CDR2 SQIVND (reference sequence). V gave up 5 bases and J gave up 7 bases; unmatched junction bases: 10. This CDR3 has 14 residues. CDR3 coding DNA: TGTGCCAGTAGTGACCCGGGACAGCCATTTGAAGCTTTCTTT. Its translation is CASSDPGQPFEAFF.

This chain connects TRBV9 to TRBJ2-2; 9 bases match TRBD1. The CDR3 loop spans 15 amino acids. V lost 6 bases, J lost 9 bases, and 12 bases stayed unmatched. Germline V lookup: CDR1 SGDLS, CDR2 YYNGEE. CDR3 residues: CASNSFPGQGRELFF. The DNA for the CDR3 is TGTGCCAGCAACTCCTTCCCGGGACAGGGAAGGGAGCTGTTTTTT. The variable domain in full, completed from reference TRBV9 and TRBJ2-2, reads DSGVTQTPKHLITATGQRVTLRCSPRSGDLSVYWYQQSLDQGLQFLIQYYNGEERAKGNILERFSAQQFPDLHSELNLSSLELGDSALYFCASNSFPGQGRELFFGEGSRLTVL.

This chain joins TRBV7-8 and TRBJ2-3; D gene unclear. The V end lost 2 bases, the J end lost 2 bases, and 14 bases lay between the germline ends. Germline assignment: CDR1 SGHVS and CDR2 FQNEAQ. The CDR3 sequence is 16 residues long. As DNA, the CDR3 is TGTGCCAGCAGCTTAAAGTTAGCAGACCTCACAGATACGCAGTATTTT. Its translation is CASSLKLADLTDTQYF.

V usage is TRBV14 and J usage is TRBJ2-2; tentatively, D is TRBD2 (5 bases). Germline CDR1 SGHDN, CDR2 FVKESK. Trimming pared 4 bases from V and 0 bases from J, leaving 6 bases between. CDR3 size: 14 residues. CDR3 in DNA: TGTGCCAGCAGCCGAGGGACGAACACCGGGGAGCTGTTTTTT. Amino acid sequence: CASSRGTNTGELFF.

V gene TRBV18 combines with J gene TRBJ2-3; 13 bases align to TRBD2. V dropped 2 bases and J dropped 1; count of bases not matched to a gene: 3. This CDR3 region has 17 residues. Germline CDR1 KGHSH, CDR2 LQKENI. Here the CDR3 DNA reads TGTGCCAGCTCACCAGGACTAGCGGGGGTCCGCACAGATACGCAGTATTTT. Its protein product is CASSPGLAGVRTDTQYF. The complete variable domain, with remaining parts taken from reference TRBV18 and TRBJ2-3, reads NAGVMQNPRHLVRRRGQEARLRCSPMKGHSHVYWYRQLPEEGLKFMVYLQKENIIDESGMPKERFSAEFPKEGPSILRIQQVVRGDSAAYFCASSPGLAGVRTDTQYFGPGTRLTVL.

This sequence joins TRBV6-6 and TRBJ1-3; perhaps TRBD1 as D (5 bases). Trimming took off 6 bases at V and 0 bases at J, with 12 bases between the two ends. CDR1 is MNHNY, CDR2 SVGAGI, per germline (reference sequence). This CDR3 is 15 amino acids long. This chain's CDR3 is CASRSGRHSGNTIYF. The CDR3 DNA reads TGTGCCAGCAGGTCGGGACGGCACTCTGGAAACACCATATATTTT.